This entry lists 25 T cell receptor beta chains sequenced from one sample in a study of immune evolution from preneoplasia to lung adenocarcinoma (dated by TCRdb to about 2021). Library generation was performed with the immunoSEQ multiplex PCR assay. TCRdb provides this immuneACCESS table in a form limited to in-frame rearrangements. Some clones are lacking; in checked studies, under half of them reflect an unresolved V gene, and why the rest are absent is not known. Across this sample there are around 4,100 clones, with roughly 84% seen only once. The ten biggest clones cover 3.2% of the sample. Sequencing was carried out using FFPE minimally invasive lung adenocarcinoma tissue. The sample's cell subset or site, from its label and the paper: micro-invasive lung adenocarcinoma (MIA). These receptors were obtained from a person between 65 and 79 years old with lung adenocarcinoma.

This clone was seen once. The rearrangement links TRBV14 to TRBJ1-3; D unresolved. Germline assignment: CDR1 SGHDN and CDR2 FVKESK. There are 14 residues in the CDR3. Trimming took 4 bases from V and 2 from J, leaving 9 bases between them. For the CDR3, the DNA is TGTGCCAGCAGCCTGGAGCGGGCTGGAAACACCATATATTTT. Its protein product is CASSLERAGNTIYF.

The chain combines TRBV27 with TRBJ2-7; D is perhaps TRBD1 (7 bases). The CDR3 runs 13 residues. Germline V CDR1 and CDR2: MNHEY, SMNVEV (reference sequence). Trimming stripped 2 bases from V and 7 bases from J, with 12 bases between. CDR3 in DNA: TGTGCCAGCAGTTTAAGGCAGGGGGGTGAGCAGTACTTC. Translated, it gives CASSLRQGGEQYF.

The J gene is TRBJ2-3, the V gene TRBV7-3; possible D gene TRBD2, 6 bases. The CDR3 length is 15 residues. V lost 0 bases and J 1 base, leaving 8 bases between the germline ends. Germline V CDR1 and CDR2: SGHTA, FQGTGA. Written as DNA, the CDR3 is TGTGCCAGCAGCTTAACGGGGGGAGGCACAGATACGCAGTATTTT. Its protein is CASSLTGGGTDTQYF.

The V and J genes are TRBV6-5 and TRBJ2-5; 7 nucleotides agree with TRBD2. The J call may be in error: the DNA end matches TRBJ2-7 better. From germline, CDR1 is MNHEY and CDR2 SVGAGI. This CDR3 has 16 amino acids. The DNA of the CDR3 is TGTGCCAGCAGTTACTACCAGAGGGAGGGTCGGGACGAGCAGTACTTC. Amino acid sequence: CASSYYQREGRDEQYF.

The J gene is TRBJ2-6, the V gene TRBV30; TRBD2 might be the D (7 bases). Germline loops: CDR1 GTSNPN, CDR2 SVGIG (reference sequence). This CDR3 contains 16 residues. Trimming took 4 bases from V and 1 from J, leaving 14 bases between them. CDR3 in DNA: TGTGCCTGGACGGGGGGCTACGGGTCTGGGGCCAACGTCCTGACTTTC. As protein: CAWTGGYGSGANVLTF.

J is TRBJ2-6 and V is TRBV11-2; unclear D gene. With 5 bases removed from V and 5 bases from J, the gap between germline ends came to 22 bases. CDR3 size: 18 residues. Germline CDR1 SGHAT, CDR2 FQNNGV. The CDR3 nucleotides are TGTGCCAGCAGCATCCGGCTCAAGCAACAAAGTCGGGCCAACGTCCTGACTTTC. Its protein product is CASSIRLKQQSRANVLTF.

The chain uses TRBV18 and TRBJ1-3; D gene uncertain. CDR3 length equals 14 residues. V gave up 3 bases and J gave up 4 bases, with 10 bases separating them. Germline values: CDR1 KGHSH, CDR2 LQKENI. This chain's CDR3 is CASSPDKGGNTIYF. The CDR3 coding sequence is TGTGCCAGCTCACCGGATAAGGGAGGAAACACCATATATTTT.

This chain joins TRBV5-6 and TRBJ1-4, with a possible D match to TRBD1 (6 bases). With 0 bases removed from V and 5 bases from J, the gap between germline ends came to 11 bases. Germline-derived CDR1 and CDR2 are SGHDT and YYEEEE. The CDR3 is 15 amino acids. The CDR3 spells CASSLAFGQNEKLFF. CDR3 bases: TGTGCCAGCAGCTTGGCCTTTGGACAGAATGAAAAACTGTTTTTT.

The chain combines TRBV5-4 with TRBJ2-5; tentative D call: TRBD2 (6 bases). Germline-derived CDR1 and CDR2 are SGHNT and YYREEE (reference sequence). The CDR3 spans 15 residues. Trimming shortened V by 3 bases and J by 0 bases, and 12 bases separated the two germline ends. CDR3 region: CASSSPGLYQETQYF. CDR3 DNA: TGTGCCAGCAGCTCGCCGGGACTCTACCAAGAGACCCAGTACTTC.

J is TRBJ2-2 and V is TRBV21-1. TRBV21-1 is labeled a pseudogene. The CDR3 loop spans 16 amino acids. DNA for the CDR3: TGTGCCAGCAGCAAATCTGTGCCCCCGAACACCGGGGAGCTGTTTTTT. It translates to CASSKSVPPNTGELFF.

The chain combines TRBV5-5 with TRBJ1-1; unclear D gene. This CDR3 contains 14 residues. The V gene lost 2 bases and the J gene lost 0 bases, with 8 bases spanning the gap. Per the germline V gene, CDR1 is SGHKS and CDR2 is YYEKEE (reference sequence). For the CDR3, the DNA is TGTGCCAGCAGCTTTAGTACGATGAACACTGAAGCTTTCTTT. It yields the protein CASSFSTMNTEAFF.

Regarding this clone: Mismatch with germline at one junction end may stem from a read error. The chain carries TRBV7-7 and TRBJ2-1, with D unresolved. The CDR3 is made up of 15 amino acids. The V gene's germline CDR1 is SSHAT and CDR2 FNYEAQ (reference sequence). CDR3 loop: CASSLGMSSYNEQFF. The CDR3 DNA sequence: TGTGCTAGCAGCTTAGGGATGAGCTCCTACAATGAGCAGTTCTTC.

This clone was counted between two and nine times. The genes are TRBV5-6 and TRBJ1-2; D possibly corresponds to TRBD1 (5 bases). From germline, CDR1 is SGHDT and CDR2 YYEEEE. Trimming took 9 bases from V and 4 from J, leaving 19 bases between them. The CDR3 totals 14 residues. In nucleotides, the CDR3 is TGTGCCACCCTCCGTTCGGGGGAAGCCTATGGCTACACCTTC. It encodes CATLRSGEAYGYTF.

In this sample, this clone turned up once. The rearrangement links TRBV10-3 to TRBJ1-2; weak D call: TRBD1 (5 bases). Germline V lookup: CDR1 ENHRY, CDR2 SYGVKD. The CDR3 contains 13 residues. The V end was cut by 4 bases, the J end by 7 bases, with 13 bases between. Here the CDR3 reads CAISGTQGAGYTF. The CDR3, as DNA: TGTGCCATCAGTGGAACGCAGGGAGCTGGCTACACCTTC.

V usage is TRBV28 and J usage is TRBJ2-1; no firm D call. Trimming took 2 bases from V and 4 from J, leaving 3 bases between them. CDR1 is MDHEN, CDR2 SYDVKM, per germline. The CDR3 consists of 12 residues. This chain's CDR3 is CASSLDYNEQFF. DNA of the CDR3: TGTGCCAGCAGTTTAGATTACAATGAGCAGTTCTTC.

This sequence joins TRBV19 and TRBJ1-1; maybe TRBD1 (5 bases). The V gene's germline CDR1 is LNHDA and CDR2 SQIVND (reference sequence). The V end lost 1 base, the J end lost 0 bases, and 15 bases lay between the germline ends. The CDR3 sequence is 17 residues long. CDR3 in DNA: TGTGCCAGTAGTATAGGAGGGGCATACTCAATGAACACTGAAGCTTTCTTT. Residues: CASSIGGAYSMNTEAFF.

This clone was counted a single time. This chain joins TRBV5-1 and TRBJ2-6, with 7 bases aligning to TRBD2. The CDR3 is made up of 15 amino acids. The junction had 1 base not matched to a gene; V was cut back by 4 bases and J by 0 bases. Germline loops: CDR1 SGHRS, CDR2 YFSETQ. CDR3 amino acids: CASSRGDSGANVLTF. For the CDR3, the DNA is TGCGCCAGCAGCCGGGGGGACTCTGGGGCCAACGTCCTGACTTTC.

The chain is built from TRBV6-1 and TRBJ2-2; 7 bases map to TRBD1. The V segment lost 2 bases and the J segment 3 bases; nucleotides outside the gene matches: 0. The V gene's germline CDR1 is MNHNS and CDR2 SASEGT. This CDR3 region has 14 residues. CDR3 DNA: TGTGCCAGCAGTGAACAGGGGGACACCGGGGAGCTGTTTTTT. It is translated as CASSEQGDTGELFF.

This clone showed up just a few times. V is TRBV5-6 and J is TRBJ2-1, with TRBD1 identical over 7 bases. V shed 3 bases and J 6 bases; nucleotides not matched to a gene: 12. CDR3 length equals 16 residues. The V gene's germline CDR1 is SGHDT and CDR2 YYEEEE. The CDR3 sequence: CASSSPDRVAINEQFF. The CDR3 DNA reads as TGTGCCAGCAGCTCCCCCGACAGGGTGGCAATCAATGAGCAGTTCTTC.

The chain joins TRBV4-3 to TRBJ2-2; D not resolved. The CDR3 loop spans 14 amino acids. Germline CDR1 and CDR2: LGHNA and YSLEER. V was trimmed by 1 base and J by 4 bases, leaving 7 bases between them. The CDR3 DNA is TGCGCCAGCAGCCAAGTCCAGACCACCGGGGAGCTGTTTTTT. It translates to CASSQVQTTGELFF.

The chain carries TRBV7-8 and TRBJ1-5; D is undetermined. Germline values: CDR1 SGHVS, CDR2 FQNEAQ. V was pared by 1 base and J by 1 base, with 5 bases between. This CDR3 is 14 amino acids long. This chain's CDR3 is CASSLEDSNQPQHF. The CDR3 region has the DNA TGTGCCAGCAGCTTAGAAGACAGCAATCAGCCCCAGCATTTT.

The chain links TRBV10-1 to TRBJ1-5; 10 bases map to TRBD1. The germline V gene has CDR1 WNHNN and CDR2 SYGVQD (reference sequence). The CDR3 covers 14 residues. The junction had 6 bases not matched to a gene; V was cut back by 6 bases and J by 7 bases. The CDR3 is CASSSGTGEQPQHF. The CDR3 coding sequence is TGCGCCAGCAGCTCCGGGACAGGGGAACAGCCCCAGCATTTT.

The gene calls are TRBV19 and TRBJ2-3, with TRBD1 matching over 8 bases. In germline, CDR1 is LNHDA, CDR2 SQIVND (reference sequence). CDR3 length: 15 amino acids. Trimming at V came to 4 bases and at J to 5 bases, leaving 8 bases not matched to a gene. The CDR3 protein is CASSKRTGKEDTQYF. The CDR3 coding sequence is TGTGCCAGTAGTAAACGGACAGGGAAGGAAGATACGCAGTATTTT.

The rearrangement links TRBV5-5 to TRBJ2-6; D unclear. The CDR3 runs 14 residues. Per the germline V gene, CDR1 is SGHKS and CDR2 is YYEKEE (reference sequence). The V end lost 4 bases, the J end lost 2 bases, and 7 bases lay between the germline ends. Written as DNA, the CDR3 is TGTGCCAGCAGCCTAGATGCTGGGGCCAACGTCCTGACTTTC. Amino acid sequence: CASSLDAGANVLTF.

V is TRBV25-1 and J is TRBJ1-1; TRBD1 agrees at 7 bases. V dropped 10 bases and J dropped 3; count of bases not matched to a gene: 8. CDR1 is MGHDK and CDR2 is SYGVNS in the germline V gene. The CDR3 has 13 residues. Here the CDR3 reads CATRDSTDTEAFF. CDR3 DNA: TGTGCCACAAGGGACAGTACCGACACTGAAGCTTTCTTT.